This T cell receptor (beta chain) was recorded in a study of blood T cell repertoires in COVID-19. For the study at large: The United States, Italy and Spain supplied acute and convalescent COVID-19 samples.

As processed by the authors: The authors estimated nucleated cell counts from reference gene primer amplification. Some clones are missing from TCRdb's copy, which holds only in-frame ones; the method was immunoSEQ multiplex PCR. That table supplies the V and J calls and clone size; D and trimming were determined from the DNA. The repertoire holds 90,000 or so clones, with roughly nine tenths as singletons. This clone turned up a few times. Germline V lookup: CDR1 SEHNR, CDR2 FQNEAQ (reference sequence). Losses at the gene ends were 5 bases for V and 4 bases for J; bases not matched to a gene: 4. The CDR3 consists of 13 residues.

Sequencing input: peripheral blood. This receptor was identified in a human donor with active COVID-19. The donor label of this sample is uncertain. The V and J genes are TRBV7-9 and TRBJ1-2, with 7 bases aligning to TRBD1. This CDR3 reads CASSPTGSYGYTF. The CDR3 DNA reads as TGTGCCAGCAGCCCGACAGGGAGCTATGGCTACACCTTC.